Presented here are 7 T cell receptor beta chains from one specimen sequenced in a study of T and B cells in COVID-19 patients. TRB rearrangements were amplified by multiplex PCR with BIOMED2 TRB-A/B primers. TCRdb reprocessed the multiplex PCR reads via MiXCR and lists one record per CDR3 protein. The table lists about 15,000 distinct CDR3 sequences, roughly 29% of them singletons. From blood, about 240-550 ng of genomic DNA served as TRB template. The specimen sequenced was blood. These receptors were collected from a human donor who had recovered from COVID-19.

This clonotype was counted only a few times. The gene calls are TRBV5-6 and TRBJ1-3; D gene unclear. The CDR3 contains 15 residues. Trimming took off 4 bases at V and 0 bases at J, with 11 bases between the two ends. Germline-derived CDR1 and CDR2 are SGHDT and YYEEEE. CDR3 amino acids: CASSPLIDSGNTIYF. CDR3 in DNA: TGTGCCAGCAGCCCCCTCATAGACTCTGGAAACACCATATATTTT. Based on the CDR3 plus reference TRBV5-6 and TRBJ1-3, the full variable domain is DAGVTQSPTHLIKTRGQQVTLRCSPKSGHDTVSWYQQALGQGPQFIFQYYEEEERQRGNFPDRFSGHQFPNYSSELNVNALLLGDSALYLCASSPLIDSGNTIYFGEGSWLTVV.

A few counts support this clonotype. This chain joins TRBV6-5 and TRBJ1-4, with D perhaps TRBD1 (6 bases). Trimming took 6 bases from V and 7 from J, leaving 21 bases between them. Germline loops: CDR1 MNHEY, CDR2 SVGAGI. This CDR3 spans 16 amino acids. The CDR3 DNA reads as TGTGCCAGCAGCCTCTCGGCGGGACAAAGAGGTGAAAAACTGTTTTTT. Its protein product is CASSLSAGQRGEKLFF.

This clonotype has just a few counts. The J gene is TRBJ1-6, the V gene TRBV18; 7 bases align to TRBD1. CDR3 size: 15 residues. The J segment lost 7 bases and the V segment lost 4 bases, leaving 7 bases of the junction unmatched. CDR1 KGHSH and CDR2 LQKENI come from the germline V gene. CDR3 in amino acids: CASSRGQGGNSPLHF. The CDR3, as DNA: TGTGCCAGCTCACGTGGGCAAGGGGGCAATTCACCCCTCCACTTT.

This clonotype appeared a few times. The gene calls are TRBV12-3 or TRBV12-4 and TRBJ1-6; D not certain. V lost 5 bases and J lost 7, with 9 bases in between. This CDR3 contains 13 residues. CDR3 region: CASSPSANSPLHF. The CDR3 nucleotides read TGTGCCAGCAGTCCCTCAGCCAATTCACCCCTCCACTTT.

By its share, this clonotype is medium-sized. The V gene is TRBV30, the J gene TRBJ2-1; no reliable D call. The CDR3 consists of 15 residues. Germline CDR1 and CDR2: GTSNPN and SVGIG (reference sequence). V lost 1 base to trimming and J lost 0 bases, with 10 bases between them. The DNA of the CDR3 is TGTGCCTGGAGTGGAACTACCCGCTCCTACAATGAGCAGTTCTTC. Translated, it gives CAWSGTTRSYNEQFF.

The V and J genes are TRBV6-1 and TRBJ2-5; D perhaps matches TRBD2 (6 bases). The ends were cut back, 8 bases at V and 2 bases at J, with 9 bases in the middle. This CDR3 comprises 12 residues. CDR1 and CDR2 (germline): MNHNS, SASEGT. The CDR3 coding sequence is TGTGCCAGCGGGGGGAGACAAGAGACCCAGTACTTC. This codes for CASGGRQETQYF.

This clonotype is medium-sized (0.01 to 0.1%) by share. An end of the junction does not agree with germline; a read error may underlie this. The chain uses TRBV27 and TRBJ2-1, with 10 bases matching TRBD2. The CDR3 spans 14 residues. In germline, CDR1 is MNHEY, CDR2 SMNVEV (reference sequence). The CDR3 region is CASTLAGGNNEQFF. DNA for the CDR3: TGTGCCAGCACTTTAGCGGGAGGTAACAATGAGCAGTTCTTC.